This TCR beta chain appears in the sequencing data of a study of blood T cell repertoires in COVID-19. Across the study: The United States, Italy and Spain supplied acute and convalescent COVID-19 samples. In each case, the material was cDNA or gDNA derived from T cells, B-cell-depleted T cells, or PBMCs.

This CDR3 comprises 11 residues. Trimming pared 4 bases from V and 10 bases from J, leaving 10 bases between. Original handling: Quantification of nucleated cells was approximated via reference gene primer amplification. Data came from immunoSEQ multiplex PCR; TCRdb stores just in-frame clones and leaves some out. The V and J calls and clone size come from that table; D and trimming were worked out from the DNA. In the table there are approximately 170,000 clones, around 86% of which are singletons. The receptor was isolated from a woman aged 80 or older in a cohort sampled during active or convalescent COVID-19. The V call is TRBV12-3 or TRBV12-4, the J call TRBJ1-1, with D possibly matching TRBD1 (5 bases). The material sequenced was peripheral blood. This CDR3 is CASSSRVGAFF. CDR3 DNA sequence: TGTGCCAGCAGTTCCAGGGTGGGAGCTTTCTTT.